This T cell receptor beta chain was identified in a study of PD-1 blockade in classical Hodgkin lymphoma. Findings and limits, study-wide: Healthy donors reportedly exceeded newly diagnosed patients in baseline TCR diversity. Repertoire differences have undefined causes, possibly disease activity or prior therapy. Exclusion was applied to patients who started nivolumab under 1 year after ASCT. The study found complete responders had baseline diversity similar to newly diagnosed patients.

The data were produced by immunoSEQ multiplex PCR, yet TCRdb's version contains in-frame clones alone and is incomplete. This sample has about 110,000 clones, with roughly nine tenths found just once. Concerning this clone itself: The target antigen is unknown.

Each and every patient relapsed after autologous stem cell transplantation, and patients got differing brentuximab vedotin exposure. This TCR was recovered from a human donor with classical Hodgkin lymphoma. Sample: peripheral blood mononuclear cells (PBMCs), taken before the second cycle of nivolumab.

The CDR3 sequence is CASSYSPREVYEQYF. CDR3 in DNA: TGTGCCAGCAGTTACTCGCCCAGGGAAGTATACGAGCAGTACTTC. The chain uses TRBV6-6 and TRBJ2-7, with D possibly matching TRBD1 (5 bases). The CDR3 sequence is 15 residues long. From germline, CDR1 is MNHNY and CDR2 SVGAGI (reference sequence). V lost 0 bases, J lost 4 bases, and 13 bases lay in between.